This T cell receptor (beta chain) originates from a study of blood T cell repertoires in COVID-19. For the study at large: COVID-19 samples, acute and convalescent, were from the United States, Italy and Spain. T cells, B-cell-depleted T cells, or PBMCs provided the cDNA or gDNA that served as material.

The V gene lost 7 bases and the J gene lost 1 base, with 13 bases spanning the gap. The V gene's germline CDR1 is SQVTM and CDR2 ANQGSEA. The CDR3 length is 14 residues. This clone was observed once. Per the study methods: Cell counts per sample came from amplifying reference gene primers. Repertoires were generated with immunoSEQ multiplex PCR, while TCRdb's copy carries only in-frame clones and drops some. The V and J calls and clone size were taken over from that table, and D and trimming were inferred from the DNA. This table has some 120,000 clones, roughly three quarters appearing once. Sequenced: peripheral blood. The rearrangement joins TRBV29-1 to TRBJ2-2; the D is unclear. This receptor was obtained from a man older than 75 with acute or convalescent COVID-19. The CDR3: CSARSSLNTGELFF. The CDR3 bases are TGCAGCGCTAGGAGTTCATTGAACACCGGGGAGCTGTTTTTT.